The sequence of this T cell receptor (beta chain) was determined in a study of Tregs in tolerant kidney transplant recipients. Study outcomes and limitations: Few patients were studied, so findings need validation in larger groups.

Sequenced by immunoSEQ multiplex PCR; TCRdb stores in-frame clones only, minus some. The data include around 48,000 clones; the top ten clones carry about 0.85%. Worth noting for this clone: Antigen specificity is unknown. The read stops 3 residues short of the end of the CDR3; the missing end is completed from the germline J gene.

Thawed PBMCs were FACS-sorted into unstimulated CD4+CD25+CD127- regulatory T cells, CD4+CD25- non-regulatory cells, CD4 and CD8 cells. The germline CDR1 and CDR2 sequences are KGHSH and LQKENI. The CDR3 totals 15 residues. The junction had 7 bases not matched to a gene; V was cut back by 4 bases and J by 6 bases. The chain couples TRBV18 to TRBJ2-3; TRBD2 agrees at 10 bases. The sample was CD4+ T cells from blood, taken before the transplant. This receptor was obtained from a human donor who received a combined kidney and bone marrow transplant. The part of the CDR3 DNA that was read is TGTGCCAGCTCACGAGAGCGGGAGGGTGCGGATACG. Amino acid sequence: CASSREREGADT. The whole CDR3 protein is CASSREREGADTQYF.